Listed here are 32 T cell receptor beta chains from one sample, sequenced in a study of T cell responses to AZD1222 COVID-19 vaccine. Libraries were prepared by immunoSEQ multiplex PCR; TCRdb keeps only in-frame clonotypes and omits some of them. This sample has about 110,000 clones, with 91% found just once. The sample in question was peripheral blood, obtained on day 0 of AZD1222 vaccination. These receptors were collected from an adult in good health.

V and J are TRBV4-1 and TRBJ2-4; D possibly corresponds to TRBD1 (5 bases). CDR1 and CDR2 from the germline V gene are MGHRA and YSYEKL. V lost 1 base and J lost 6, with 7 bases in between. The CDR3 runs to 13 residues. The CDR3 bases are TGCGCCAGCAGCCAAGGACAGCTAAACATTCAGTACTTC. This encodes CASSQGQLNIQYF.

This rearrangement joins TRBV2 to TRBJ1-5; tentative D call: TRBD1 (5 bases). This CDR3 has 14 residues. Germline CDR1 is SNHLY and CDR2 is FYNNEI. V dropped 1 base and J dropped 8 bases, with 12 bases sitting between them. The CDR3 region has the DNA TGTGCCAGCAGTGAAGAGTCGGGAGGGGAGCCCCAGCATTTT. Protein: CASSEESGGEPQHF.

This chain uses TRBV12-5 with TRBJ1-5, with a possible D match to TRBD1 (6 bases). This CDR3 region has 19 residues. V lost 0 bases and J 2 bases, leaving 20 bases between the germline ends. From germline, CDR1 is LGHNT and CDR2 FRNRAP. The DNA of the CDR3 is TGTGCTAGTGGTTTGGTACTCTCCGCGGGGGCGCCCCGCAATCAGCCCCAGCATTTT. Its translation is CASGLVLSAGAPRNQPQHF.

The chain links TRBV7-6 to TRBJ2-1; TRBD2 is a possible D gene (6 bases). Germline CDR1 SGHVS, CDR2 FNYEAQ. This CDR3 has 16 amino acids. V was cut by 2 bases and J by 7 bases, with 18 bases left in between. The CDR3 region is CASSLHFGSGQNEQFF. The CDR3 DNA reads TGTGCCAGCAGCTTACATTTCGGGAGCGGCCAGAATGAGCAGTTCTTC. Looking up the rest from reference TRBV7-6 and TRBJ2-1 gives the full variable domain: GAGVSQSPRYKVTKRGQDVALRCDPISGHVSLYWYRQALGQGPEFLTYFNYEAQQDKSGLPNDRFSAERPEGSISTLTIQRTEQRDSAMYRCASSLHFGSGQNEQFFGPGTRLTVL.

V usage is TRBV23-1 and J usage is TRBJ2-7; 7 bases align to TRBD2. TRBV23-1 is designated an ORF whose function remains uncertain. The CDR3 spans 14 residues. Germline trimming cut 7 bases from V and 7 bases from J; bases unmatched to any gene: 13. CDR3 sequence: CASTSILAWVEQYF. The CDR3, as DNA: TGCGCCAGCACTTCAATACTAGCGTGGGTGGAGCAGTACTTC.

This chain's CDR3 is CASSGSWVVNTEAFF. The CDR3 coding sequence is TGCGCCAGCAGCGGGAGCTGGGTAGTGAACACTGAAGCTTTCTTT. This rearrangement joins TRBV5-1 to TRBJ1-1, with D unclear. The V gene lost 4 bases and the J gene lost 0 bases, with 13 bases spanning the gap. The CDR3 has 15 amino acids. Looked up from germline, CDR1 is SGHRS and CDR2 is YFSETQ.

V usage is TRBV7-2 and J usage is TRBJ2-3, with TRBD2 matching 16 bases. V shed 5 bases and J 5 bases; nucleotides not matched to a gene: 10. This CDR3 spans 18 amino acids. Germline-derived CDR1 and CDR2 are SGHTA and FQGNSA. CDR3 loop: CASSRRGLAGGQGDTQYF. DNA of the CDR3: TGTGCCAGCAGCAGAAGGGGACTAGCGGGGGGGCAGGGAGATACGCAGTATTTT.

The chain carries TRBV4-1 and TRBJ1-5; the D is unclear. The germline CDR1 and CDR2 sequences are MGHRA and YSYEKL. The CDR3 loop spans 16 amino acids. The V end lost 2 bases, the J end lost 0 bases, and 11 bases lay between the germline ends. The CDR3 reads CASSQQTSNSNQPQHF. CDR3 in DNA: TGCGCCAGCAGCCAACAGACATCGAATAGCAATCAGCCCCAGCATTTT.

V is TRBV2 and J is TRBJ1-1; D gene uncertain. CDR3 length equals 14 residues. V was pared by 3 bases and J by 4 bases, with 12 bases between. Germline V gene lookup returns CDR1 SNHLY and CDR2 FYNNEI. In DNA, the CDR3 is TGTGCCAGCAGTGAGTTGCTGGGTTTCACTGAAGCTTTCTTT. Its protein product is CASSELLGFTEAFF.

The rearrangement uses TRBV4-2 and TRBJ1-5; D may be TRBD1 (5 bases). V lost 0 bases, J lost 7 bases, and 19 bases lay in between. This CDR3 is 17 amino acids long. The germline V gene encodes CDR1 LGHNA and CDR2 YNFKEQ. The CDR3 here is CASSQDLGTLRDQPQHF. The CDR3 DNA follows: TGTGCCAGCAGCCAAGATCTGGGGACCCTAAGGGACCAGCCCCAGCATTTT.

This chain uses TRBV7-9 with TRBJ2-7; D may be TRBD2 (6 bases). Per germline, CDR1 SEHNR and CDR2 FQNEAQ (reference sequence). Deletions cut 5 bases from V and 2 bases from J, with 16 bases between. The CDR3 consists of 15 residues. CDR3 region: CASSPTGGDTYEQYF. In DNA, the CDR3 is TGTGCCAGCAGCCCCACGGGCGGGGATACCTACGAGCAGTACTTC.

The gene calls are TRBV29-1 and TRBJ1-2; tentatively, D is TRBD1 (5 bases). Trimming left V 5 bases short and J 0 bases short, with 13 bases between. The CDR3 has 14 amino acids. Germline lookup yields CDR1 SQVTM and CDR2 ANQGSEA. In DNA, the CDR3 is TGCAGCGTTCCGGCAGGGACCACTAACTATGGCTACACCTTC. Amino acids: CSVPAGTTNYGYTF.

This clone was detected once. The rearrangement links TRBV27 to TRBJ1-2; 8 bases fit TRBD1. The CDR3 spans 15 residues. Germline CDR1 is MNHEY and CDR2 is SMNVEV (reference sequence). Germline trimming cut 5 bases from V and 6 bases from J; bases unmatched to any gene: 11. The DNA of the CDR3 is TGTGCCAGCAGTCTAAACAGGGGGGCGTTGGATGGCTACACCTTC. Amino acid sequence: CASSLNRGALDGYTF.

The chain is built from TRBV10-3 and TRBJ2-3; D might be TRBD1 (6 bases). This CDR3 region has 13 residues. Looked up from germline, CDR1 is ENHRY and CDR2 is SYGVKD. Trimming shortened V by 5 bases and J by 4 bases, and 10 bases separated the two germline ends. CDR3 loop: CAISSGGADTQYF. The CDR3 coding sequence is TGTGCCATCAGTTCTGGGGGCGCAGATACGCAGTATTTT.

The rearrangement joins TRBV30 to TRBJ1-6; a weak D match, TRBD1 (5 bases). The CDR3 totals 16 residues. Between the trimmed V and J ends, which lost 3 bases and 0 bases, there was a span of 12 bases. The germline V gene encodes CDR1 GTSNPN and CDR2 SVGIG (reference sequence). The CDR3: CAWSTGISSYNSPLHF. The CDR3 coding sequence is TGTGCCTGGAGCACAGGAATCAGCTCCTATAATTCACCCCTCCACTTT.

CDR3: CASSQVTAEDGQFF. CDR3 DNA: TGTGCCAGCTCTCAAGTTACGGCAGAGGACGGGCAGTTCTTC. The J gene is TRBJ2-1, the V gene TRBV18; unclear D gene. Trimming removed 6 bases from V and 12 bases from J, with 21 bases in between. Germline CDR1 is KGHSH and CDR2 is LQKENI. The CDR3 runs 14 residues.

The sample holds one count of this clone. The gene calls are TRBV3-1 (or the pseudogene TRBV3-2) and TRBJ2-5; TRBD2 matches at 9 bases. The CDR3 has 14 amino acids. Germline CDR1 and CDR2: LGHDT and YNNKEL (reference sequence). Trimming took 1 base from V and 3 from J; bases not matched to a gene: 0. The CDR3 here is CASSQVAGEETQYF. CDR3 nucleotides: TGTGCCAGCAGCCAAGTAGCGGGGGAAGAGACCCAGTACTTC.

V gene TRBV11-2 combines with J gene TRBJ2-1, with D perhaps matching TRBD1 (6 bases). The germline V and J ends were trimmed by 3 bases and 9 bases, with 21 bases remaining between them. Germline CDR1 and CDR2: SGHAT and FQNNGV. The CDR3 sequence is 16 residues long. The CDR3: CASSLRSGQISFEQFF. For the CDR3, the DNA is TGTGCCAGCAGCTTGAGAAGCGGACAGATTTCCTTTGAGCAGTTCTTC.

The gene calls are TRBV12-3 or TRBV12-4 and TRBJ1-1; D call uncertain. CDR3 length: 13 amino acids. V was pared by 3 bases and J by 1 base, with 6 bases between. CDR3 sequence (DNA): TGTGCCAGCAGTTTCCCAGGGAACACTGAAGCTTTCTTT. This gives the protein CASSFPGNTEAFF.

This sequence joins TRBV21-1 and TRBJ1-2; TRBD1 reflects the table's D call only, with no check against the DNA. TRBV21-1 is flagged as a pseudogene. The CDR3 consists of 18 residues. The CDR3 DNA reads as TGTGCCAGCGACAGCGCATGGCCCCCCAGGAATAGAGTGAGTGGCTACACCTTC. This codes for CASDSAWPPRNRVSGYTF.

This clone was seen once. The chain recombines TRBV7-9 with TRBJ1-1; TRBD1 matches 7 bases. The CDR3 length is 14 residues. Germline CDR1 and CDR2: SEHNR and FQNEAQ (reference sequence). Unmatched junction bases numbered 10, after V lost 5 bases and J lost 7 bases. CDR3 sequence (DNA): TGTGCCAGCAGCCGCGGGACAGTACAGAGTGAAGCTTTCTTT. This translates into CASSRGTVQSEAFF.

The chain links TRBV11-2 to TRBJ2-7, with TRBD2 matching over 7 bases. Germline CDR1 and CDR2: SGHAT and FQNNGV. The V gene end was trimmed by 4 bases and the J gene end by 1 base; junction bases not matched to a gene: 10. The CDR3 has 16 residues. The CDR3 DNA is TGTGCCAGCAGCTCCTCATCAGCGGGGAGTTCCTACGAGCAGTACTTC. Translated, it gives CASSSSSAGSSYEQYF.

The chain has TRBV7-6 and TRBJ2-1; 10 bases match TRBD1. Per the germline V gene, CDR1 is SGHVS and CDR2 is FNYEAQ. Germline trimming cut 1 base from V and 8 bases from J; bases unmatched to any gene: 5. CDR3 length: 15 residues. The CDR3 reads CASSLGGTGVYEQFF. In nucleotides, the CDR3 is TGTGCCAGCAGCTTAGGTGGGACAGGGGTCTATGAGCAGTTCTTC.

The CDR3 protein is CASSDWESDGYTF. CDR3 sequence (DNA): TGTGCCAGCAGTGATTGGGAGAGTGATGGCTACACCTTC. The rearrangement joins TRBV2 to TRBJ1-2; D remains ambiguous. Germline V gene sequence: CDR1 SNHLY, CDR2 FYNNEI. With 3 bases removed from V and 6 bases from J, the gap between germline ends came to 11 bases. The CDR3 runs 13 residues.

The V call is TRBV2, the J call TRBJ2-7; TRBD2 is a possible D gene (5 bases). V was shortened by 1 base and J by 3 bases, with 10 bases between the two germline ends. The CDR3 consists of 14 residues. Germline V lookup: CDR1 SNHLY, CDR2 FYNNEI. For the CDR3, the DNA is TGTGCCAGCAGTGAAGGATGGGAGAGCTACGAGCAGTACTTC. It translates to CASSEGWESYEQYF.

The chain carries TRBV3-1 (or the pseudogene TRBV3-2) and TRBJ1-1, with 8 nucleotides matching TRBD1. The trim removed 0 bases at V and 0 bases at J, leaving 3 bases unmatched. Germline V gene data show CDR1 as LGHDT and CDR2 as YNNKEL (reference sequence). CDR3 length equals 16 residues. CDR3 amino acids: CASSQDSGGLNTEAFF. The DNA of the CDR3 is TGTGCCAGCAGCCAAGATTCAGGGGGCCTGAACACTGAAGCTTTCTTT.

The chain couples TRBV2 to TRBJ1-4; 8 bases agree with TRBD1. The CDR3 is 16 residues long. In germline, CDR1 is SNHLY, CDR2 FYNNEI. Trimming took 0 bases from V and 6 from J; bases not matched to a gene: 6. The CDR3 DNA reads as TGTGCCAGCAGTGAAGCCTCAGGGGGCGCGGATGAAAAACTGTTTTTT. Amino acids: CASSEASGGADEKLFF.

This rearrangement joins TRBV15 to TRBJ2-2, with no clear D. CDR3 length equals 14 residues. The ends were cut back, 0 bases at V and 4 bases at J, with 6 bases in the middle. Germline CDR1 reads LNHNV; CDR2 reads YYDKDF (reference sequence). The CDR3 reads CATSREGFTGELFF. The CDR3 region has the DNA TGTGCCACCAGCAGAGAAGGGTTCACCGGGGAGCTGTTTTTT.

This clone was recorded once. This sequence joins TRBV7-2 and TRBJ1-1; 10 bases line up with TRBD1. The CDR3 is made up of 15 amino acids. V dropped 4 bases and J dropped 4; count of bases not matched to a gene: 6. The V gene's germline CDR1 is SGHTA and CDR2 FQGNSA. The CDR3 nucleotides are TGTGCCAGCAGCTCCAGAAGGACAGGGGGCACTGAAGCTTTCTTT. Translating gives CASSSRRTGGTEAFF.

The CDR3 coding sequence is TGCAGCGTCAGGGAATCTAGCGGGAGAAATGAGCAGTTCTTC. Translating gives CSVRESSGRNEQFF. The genes are TRBV29-1 and TRBJ2-1; 10 bases line up with TRBD2. The germline V gene encodes CDR1 SQVTM and CDR2 ANQGSEA. Trimming at V came to 6 bases and at J to 7 bases, leaving 9 bases not matched to a gene. The CDR3 has 14 amino acids.

The V gene is TRBV6-5, the J gene TRBJ2-5; a possible D gene is TRBD1 (6 bases). The V end lost 0 bases, the J end lost 4 bases, and 15 bases lay between the germline ends. CDR3 length equals 16 residues. CDR1 is MNHEY, CDR2 SVGAGI, per germline. This chain's CDR3 is CASSYSKPGHRETQYF. In DNA, the CDR3 is TGTGCCAGCAGTTACTCGAAACCGGGACACAGAGAGACCCAGTACTTC.

The chain combines TRBV4-1 with TRBJ1-5, with TRBD1 as a possible D gene (5 bases). This CDR3 is built from 20 residues. The V end lost 1 base, the J end lost 1 base, and 23 bases lay between the germline ends. Germline assignment: CDR1 MGHRA and CDR2 YSYEKL. CDR3 DNA sequence: TGCGCCAGCAGCCAAGTTCGACCCACACCTGGCGCAGGGAGCAATCAGCCCCAGCATTTT. It translates to CASSQVRPTPGAGSNQPQHF.